Following are 14 T cell receptor beta chains from one sample sequenced in a study of T cells in Graves' hyperthyroidism and ophthalmopathy. Regions amplified from RNA transcripts were the TCR beta CDR3 regions. The TCR CDR3 was amplified in a first-round RT-PCR using the HTBI primer set. From the multiplex PCR reads, TCRdb called clonotypes with MiXCR, one entry per CDR3 protein. The sample has fewer than 650,000 distinct CDR3 sequences, roughly 15% seen once; the top ten hold 4% to 5.5%. The sample taken for sequencing was blood. All receptors derive from a middle-aged woman with Graves' ophthalmopathy.

The V gene is TRBV30, the J gene TRBJ2-6; D not certain. Looked up from germline, CDR1 is GTSNPN and CDR2 is SVGIG (reference sequence). Trimming took 0 bases from V and 1 from J, leaving 7 bases between them. This CDR3 contains 15 residues. CDR3 residues: CAWSVRWSGANVLTF. The CDR3 DNA follows: TGTGCCTGGAGTGTACGGTGGTCTGGGGCCAACGTCCTGACTTTC.

This clonotype appeared many times. V usage is TRBV28 and J usage is TRBJ1-6, with D possibly matching TRBD1 (5 bases). Germline CDR1 reads MDHEN; CDR2 reads SYDVKM. This CDR3 contains 15 residues. V was trimmed by 2 bases and J by 7 bases, leaving 12 bases between them. CDR3 DNA sequence: TGTGCCAGCAGTTTAGAGGGGTGGAGAAATTCACCCCTCCACTTT. Amino acids: CASSLEGWRNSPLHF.

The chain couples TRBV6-1 to TRBJ2-7, with D possibly being TRBD1 (6 bases). Germline lookup yields CDR1 MNHNS and CDR2 SASEGT. CDR3 size: 14 residues. Trimming removed 5 bases at V and 2 bases at J, with 13 bases between. The CDR3 DNA is TGTGCCAGCAGTCGGGACAAAAACACCTACGAGCAGTACTTC. Translating gives CASSRDKNTYEQYF.

This clonotype has only a few counts. The chain has TRBV29-1 and TRBJ2-7, with D unresolved. The CDR3 is 14 amino acids. The germline V gene has CDR1 SQVTM and CDR2 ANQGSEA. Deletions cut 0 bases from V and 6 bases from J, with 15 bases between. The CDR3 protein is CSVEDPGRTREQYF. As DNA, the CDR3 is TGCAGCGTTGAAGATCCAGGTAGGACCCGCGAGCAGTACTTC.

This clonotype was counted ten times or more. The CDR3 nucleotides are TGCAGCGTTGTGAAACCGAGCTCCTACGAGCAGTACTTC. Encoded protein: CSVVKPSSYEQYF. The chain employs TRBV29-1 and TRBJ2-7; D gene ambiguous. The germline V gene encodes CDR1 SQVTM and CDR2 ANQGSEA. The CDR3 consists of 13 residues. Trimming pared 4 bases from V and 0 bases from J, leaving 10 bases between.

This clonotype was counted many times. This chain uses TRBV28 with TRBJ2-7; TRBD1 agrees at 7 bases. The trim removed 7 bases at V and 1 base at J, leaving 4 bases unmatched. This CDR3 comprises 13 residues. In germline, CDR1 is MDHEN, CDR2 SYDVKM. CDR3 residues: CASTPTGSYEQYF. DNA of the CDR3: TGTGCCAGCACCCCGACAGGGTCCTACGAGCAGTACTTC.

This sequence joins TRBV20-1 and TRBJ2-5, with a weak D call TRBD1 (5 bases). The V gene's germline CDR1 is DFQATT and CDR2 SNEGSKA (reference sequence). V shed 1 base and J shed 3 bases, with 9 bases lying between them. CDR3 length: 13 amino acids. CDR3 sequence reads: CSARGRQKETQYF. The CDR3 DNA reads as TGCAGTGCTAGAGGGCGACAGAAAGAGACCCAGTACTTC.

V is TRBV6-5 and J is TRBJ1-1; weak D call: TRBD1 (5 bases). Trimming shortened V by 3 bases and J by 0 bases, and 11 bases separated the two germline ends. The germline gives CDR1 MNHEY, CDR2 SVGAGI. The CDR3 contains 15 residues. The CDR3, as DNA: TGTGCCAGCAGTTATAGGGACGCCCTGAACACTGAAGCTTTCTTT. It codes for CASSYRDALNTEAFF.

This clonotype has a count of ten or more. CDR3 nucleotide sequence: TGTGCCAGCAGTTACGAACAAATATCCTGGAACACTGAAGCTTTCTTT. Protein sequence: CASSYEQISWNTEAFF. The chain employs TRBV6-5 and TRBJ1-1, with D unclear. CDR1 and CDR2 (germline): MNHEY, SVGAGI. The CDR3 is 16 residues long. The germline V and J ends were trimmed by 2 bases and 1 base, with 14 bases remaining between them.

This clonotype was recorded many times. The rearrangement joins TRBV7-8 to TRBJ2-5, with D tentatively TRBD2 (6 bases). This CDR3 is built from 16 residues. V was pared by 4 bases and J by 2 bases, with 17 bases between. Germline V gene data show CDR1 as SGHVS and CDR2 as FQNEAQ. This chain's CDR3 is CASSWGPPSEQETQYF. The CDR3 DNA sequence: TGTGCCAGCAGCTGGGGCCCTCCTAGCGAGCAAGAGACCCAGTACTTC. Full variable domain (rest looked up from reference TRBV7-8 and TRBJ2-5): GAGVSQSPRYKVAKRGQDVALRCDPISGHVSLFWYQQALGQGPEFLTYFQNEAQLDKSGLPSDRFFAERPEGSVSTLKIQRTQQEDSAVYLCASSWGPPSEQETQYFGPGTRLLVL.

The chain carries TRBV11-2 and TRBJ2-3; 9 bases map to TRBD2. In germline, CDR1 is SGHAT, CDR2 FQNNGV. The junction had 3 bases not matched to a gene; V was cut back by 0 bases and J by 2 bases. The CDR3 is made up of 16 amino acids. CDR3: CASSLDGTSSTDTQYF. As DNA, the CDR3 is TGTGCCAGCAGCTTAGACGGGACTAGCTCCACAGATACGCAGTATTTT.

In this sample, this clonotype turned up many times. This chain uses TRBV28 with TRBJ1-1, with a possible D match to TRBD1 (5 bases). CDR1 is MDHEN and CDR2 is SYDVKM in the germline V gene. The CDR3 runs to 14 residues. Trimming took off 7 bases at V and 2 bases at J, with 14 bases between the two ends. CDR3 sequence reads: CASIPRGENTEAFF. The CDR3 coding sequence is TGTGCCAGCATCCCACGGGGGGAAAACACTGAAGCTTTCTTT.

At least ten counts were recorded for this clonotype. The chain has TRBV6-5 and TRBJ2-7, with D possibly TRBD2 on 5 matching bases. Germline V gene sequence: CDR1 MNHEY, CDR2 SVGAGI. V lost 4 bases and J lost 0, with 7 bases in between. The length of the CDR3 is 13 residues. This CDR3 reads CASSSGDSYEQYF. In DNA form, the CDR3 reads TGTGCCAGCAGTTCCGGGGACTCCTACGAGCAGTACTTC.

This clonotype was picked up many times. V and J are TRBV25-1 and TRBJ1-6, with D possibly matching TRBD1 (5 bases). Deletions cut 3 bases from V and 10 bases from J, with 16 bases between. The germline gives CDR1 MGHDK, CDR2 SYGVNS. The CDR3 is 15 residues long. CDR3 nucleotide sequence: TGTGCCAGCAGTGAGGCCCAGGGAGCGTGGTCACCCCTCCACTTT. It specifies CASSEAQGAWSPLHF. Combining the CDR3 with reference TRBV25-1 and TRBJ1-6 gives the whole variable domain EADIYQTPRYLVIGTGKKITLECSQTMGHDKMYWYQQDPGMELHLIHYSYGVNSTEKGDLSSESTVSRIRTEHFPLTLESARPSHTSQYLCASSEAQGAWSPLHFGNGTRLTVT.